Listed below are T cell receptor beta chains from one sample, sequenced in a study of blood T cell repertoires in COVID-19. TCRdb's table, derived via immunoSEQ multiplex PCR, lists solely in-frame clones and lacks some. The sample has 70,000 or so clones; approximately 90% are singletons. Sequencing was carried out using peripheral blood. The receptors come from an elderly woman with active COVID-19. CDR3s include the opening cysteine and the closing phenylalanine or tryptophan. Each record gives: J gene, clone size, V gene, D gene, CDR3 protein, CDR3 DNA. D genes are given only for firm matches. The listing skips clone size in some rows; elsewhere it reads once, few, many or a size class.

TRBJ2-3 | once | TRBV7-3 | NA | CASSLQAGVRDTQYF | TGTGCCAGCAGCTTACAGGCAGGGGTCCGAGATACGCAGTATTTT
TRBJ1-1 | NA | TRBV12-3/TRBV12-4 | NA | CASSLAADSEAFF | TGTGCCAGCAGCTTAGCTGCCGACAGTGAAGCTTTCTTT
TRBJ2-1 | NA | TRBV7-8 | TRBD2 | CASSRLAGDRYNEQFF | TGTGCCAGCAGCCGACTAGCGGGAGACCGATACAATGAGCAGTTCTTC
TRBJ2-7 | NA | TRBV6-5 | NA | CASNLVQAGEQYF | TGTGCCAGCAATTTGGTCCAGGCGGGGGAGCAGTACTTC
TRBJ2-6 | NA | TRBV18 | TRBD1 | CASSPQQGAAGANVLTF | TGTGCCAGCTCACCACAACAGGGGGCAGCTGGGGCCAACGTCCTGACTTTC
TRBJ1-3 | NA | TRBV6-6 | TRBD1 | CASSGSGGGNTIYF | TGTGCCAGCAGCGGATCAGGGGGCGGAAACACCATATATTTT
TRBJ2-1 | NA | TRBV4-2 | TRBD2 | CASSPLGEREGYNEQFF | TGTGCCAGCAGTCCACTCGGGGAGCGGGAGGGCTACAATGAGCAGTTCTTC
TRBJ2-1 | NA | TRBV30 | NA | CAWSNHGGYNEQFF | TGTGCCTGGAGCAACCACGGTGGTTACAATGAGCAGTTCTTC
TRBJ2-3 | once | TRBV5-8 | TRBD2 | CASSFPGTSGITDTQYF | TGTGCCAGCAGTTTTCCCGGGACTAGCGGGATTACAGATACGCAGTATTTT
TRBJ1-1 | NA | TRBV7-2 | NA | CASSGGARTEAFF | TGTGCCAGCAGCGGTGGGGCGAGGACTGAAGCTTTCTTT
TRBJ2-7 | NA | TRBV25-1 | NA | CASSGGVYEQYF | TGTGCCAGCAGTGGGGGGGTCTACGAGCAGTACTTC
TRBJ2-2 | few | TRBV4-3 | TRBD1 | CASSPGTGGSGELFF | TGCGCCAGCAGCCCCGGGACAGGGGGCTCCGGGGAGCTGTTTTTT
TRBJ1-5 | NA | TRBV19 | NA | CASSPYSGVVQPQHF | TGTGCCAGTAGTCCTTATTCGGGGGTGGTTCAGCCCCAGCATTTT
TRBJ1-2 | NA | TRBV6-5 | TRBD1 | CASRLGQGATYGYTF | TGTGCCAGCAGACTCGGACAGGGGGCAACCTATGGCTACACCTTC
TRBJ1-1 | NA | TRBV5-5 | TRBD1 | CASSLGRTGLNTEAFF | TGTGCCAGCAGCTTGGGGCGGACAGGGCTGAACACTGAAGCTTTCTTT
TRBJ2-5 | NA | TRBV7-2 | NA | CASSQQGGWETQYF | TGTGCCAGCAGCCAACAGGGTGGGTGGGAGACCCAGTACTTC
TRBJ1-6 | NA | TRBV20-1 | NA | CSAGGGSPLHF | TGCAGTGCCGGGGGGGGTTCACCCCTCCACTTT
TRBJ2-7 | once | TRBV19 | TRBD1 | CASSHGTGDHEQYF | TGTGCCAGTAGCCACGGGACAGGGGACCACGAGCAGTACTTC
TRBJ2-1 | NA | TRBV28 | TRBD2 | CASSFLLRAGFYNEQFF | TGTGCCAGCAGTTTCTTACTTCGAGCGGGGTTCTACAATGAGCAGTTCTTC
TRBJ1-2 | NA | TRBV18 | TRBD1 | CASSTTGTGIGAAGYTF | TGTGCCAGCTCAACGACCGGGACAGGTATAGGGGCGGCTGGCTACACCTTC
TRBJ2-3 | NA | TRBV5-1 | TRBD1 | CASSWDRGWDTQYF | TGCGCCAGCAGCTGGGACAGGGGATGGGATACGCAGTATTTT
TRBJ2-1 | NA | TRBV29-1 | NA | CSALRSRVSNEQFF | TGCAGCGCATTGAGGAGTCGAGTTTCCAATGAGCAGTTCTTC
TRBJ2-7 | NA | TRBV19 | NA | CASSIEPGTRYEQYF | TGTGCCAGTAGTATAGAACCGGGAACCCGCTACGAGCAGTACTTC
TRBJ2-5 | NA | TRBV5-1 | NA | CASSLAQQGQETQYF | TGCGCCAGCAGCTTGGCCCAGCAGGGCCAAGAGACCCAGTACTTC
TRBJ2-1 | NA | TRBV5-6 | NA | CASSLRGEQFF | TGTGCCAGCAGCTTGAGAGGGGAGCAGTTCTTC
TRBJ2-5 | NA | TRBV6-2/TRBV6-3 | TRBD1 | CASSYTRTGGETQYF | TGTGCCAGCAGTTACACTCGGACAGGGGGAGAGACCCAGTACTTC
TRBJ2-5 | NA | TRBV4-2 | TRBD2 | CASSPGLADSAQYF | TGTGCCAGCAGCCCGGGACTAGCTGACTCGGCCCAGTACTTC
TRBJ2-7 | NA | TRBV2 | NA | CASRRMDYEQYF | TGTGCCAGCAGGAGGATGGACTACGAGCAGTACTTC
TRBJ2-5 | NA | TRBV19 | NA | CASSRRGLTQETQYF | TGTGCCAGTAGCCGCCGGGGACTCACTCAAGAGACCCAGTACTTC
TRBJ2-7 | NA | TRBV6-2/TRBV6-3 | NA | CASSWGRGAREQYF | TGTGCCAGCAGTTGGGGCCGGGGGGCGCGAGAGCAGTACTTC
TRBJ2-3 | NA | TRBV7-3 | NA | CASSSTGPRHSDTQYF | TGTGCCAGCAGCTCAACTGGTCCTAGGCATTCAGATACGCAGTATTTT
TRBJ2-1 | once | TRBV18 | TRBD2 | CASSPASGNSYNEQFF | TGTGCCAGCTCACCCGCGAGCGGGAACTCCTACAATGAGCAGTTCTTC
TRBJ2-5 | NA | TRBV29-1 | NA | CSVEPQETQYF | TGCAGCGTTGAACCTCAAGAGACCCAGTACTTC
TRBJ2-1 | NA | TRBV2 | TRBD2 | CASRGTSGAGLSYNEQFF | TGTGCCAGCAGGGGGACTAGCGGGGCTGGACTCTCCTACAATGAGCAGTTCTTC
TRBJ2-7 | NA | TRBV10-3 | NA | CAISESRTSYEQYF | TGTGCCATCAGTGAGTCCCGGACTTCCTACGAGCAGTACTTC
TRBJ2-2 | NA | TRBV7-8 | TRBD1 | CASSLAPWTGFAGELFF | TGTGCCAGCAGCTTAGCCCCATGGACAGGGTTCGCCGGGGAGCTGTTTTTT
TRBJ2-1 | NA | TRBV7-6 | NA | CASSLAAFAYTEQFF | TGTGCCAGCAGCTTAGCAGCGTTTGCCTACACTGAGCAGTTCTTC